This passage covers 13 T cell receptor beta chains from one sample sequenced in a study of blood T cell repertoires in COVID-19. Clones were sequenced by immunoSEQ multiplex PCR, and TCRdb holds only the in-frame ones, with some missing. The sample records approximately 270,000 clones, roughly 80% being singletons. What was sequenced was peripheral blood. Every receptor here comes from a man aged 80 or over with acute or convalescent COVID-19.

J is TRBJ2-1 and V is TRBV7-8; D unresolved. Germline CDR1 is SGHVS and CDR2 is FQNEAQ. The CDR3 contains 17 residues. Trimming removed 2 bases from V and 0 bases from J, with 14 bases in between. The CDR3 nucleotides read TGTGCCAGCAGCTTAAGATCCCAGTCCCACTCCTACAATGAGCAGTTCTTC. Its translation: CASSLRSQSHSYNEQFF.

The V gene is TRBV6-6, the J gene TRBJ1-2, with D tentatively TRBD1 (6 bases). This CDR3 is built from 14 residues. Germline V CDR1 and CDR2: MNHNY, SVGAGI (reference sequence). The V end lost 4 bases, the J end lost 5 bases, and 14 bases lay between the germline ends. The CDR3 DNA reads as TGTGCCAGCAGTTTCAAGGGGGAAGGTTATGGCTACACCTTC. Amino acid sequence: CASSFKGEGYGYTF.

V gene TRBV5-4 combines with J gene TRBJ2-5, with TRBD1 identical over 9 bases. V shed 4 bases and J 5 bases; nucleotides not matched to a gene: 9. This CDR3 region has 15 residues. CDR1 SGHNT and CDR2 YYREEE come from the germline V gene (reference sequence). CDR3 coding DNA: TGTGCCAGCAGCCCGTCGACAGGGGGAGGGGAGACCCAGTACTTC. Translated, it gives CASSPSTGGGETQYF.

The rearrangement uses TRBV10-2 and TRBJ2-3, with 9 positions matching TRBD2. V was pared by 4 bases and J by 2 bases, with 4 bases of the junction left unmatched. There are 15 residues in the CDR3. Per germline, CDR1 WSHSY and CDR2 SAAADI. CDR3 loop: CASSGTSVTTDTQYF. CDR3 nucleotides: TGCGCCAGCAGTGGGACTAGCGTTACCACAGATACGCAGTATTTT.

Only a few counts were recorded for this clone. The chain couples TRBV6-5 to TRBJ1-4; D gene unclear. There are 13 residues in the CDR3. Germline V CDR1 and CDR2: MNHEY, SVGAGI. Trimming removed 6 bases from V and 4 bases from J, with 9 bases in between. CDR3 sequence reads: CASRKSFNEKLFF. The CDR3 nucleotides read TGTGCCAGCAGAAAATCCTTTAATGAAAAACTGTTTTTT.

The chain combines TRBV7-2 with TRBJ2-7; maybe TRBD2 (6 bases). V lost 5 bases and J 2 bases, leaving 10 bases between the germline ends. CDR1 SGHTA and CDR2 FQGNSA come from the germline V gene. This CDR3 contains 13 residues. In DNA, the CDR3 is TGTGCCAGCAGCCTGGGACTTGCCTACGAGCAGTACTTC. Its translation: CASSLGLAYEQYF.

The CDR3 DNA is TGTGCCAGCAGCTTAAGGGGGGGGGAAAAACTGTTTTTT. It specifies CASSLRGGEKLFF. The V and J genes are TRBV7-2 and TRBJ1-4; D may be TRBD1 (6 bases). CDR3 size: 13 residues. V was cut by 2 bases and J by 8 bases, with 9 bases left in between. In germline, CDR1 is SGHTA, CDR2 FQGNSA.

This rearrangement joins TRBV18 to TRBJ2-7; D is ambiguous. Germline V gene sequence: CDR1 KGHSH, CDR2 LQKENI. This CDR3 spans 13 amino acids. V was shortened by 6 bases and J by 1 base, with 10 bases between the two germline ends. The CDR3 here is CASSDTLSYEQYF. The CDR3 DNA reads TGTGCCAGCTCCGACACCCTTTCCTACGAGCAGTACTTC.

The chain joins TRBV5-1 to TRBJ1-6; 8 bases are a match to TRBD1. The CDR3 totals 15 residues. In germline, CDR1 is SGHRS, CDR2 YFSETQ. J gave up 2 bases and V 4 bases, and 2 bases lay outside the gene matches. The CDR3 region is CASSTGQAYNSPLHF. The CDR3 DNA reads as TGCGCCAGCAGCACGGGACAGGCCTATAATTCACCCCTCCACTTT.

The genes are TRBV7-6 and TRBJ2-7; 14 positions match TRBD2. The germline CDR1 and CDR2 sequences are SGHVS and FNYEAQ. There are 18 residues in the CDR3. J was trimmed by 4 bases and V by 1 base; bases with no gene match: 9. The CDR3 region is CASSLVSGTSGRGYEQYF. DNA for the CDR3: TGTGCCAGCAGCTTAGTTTCTGGGACTAGCGGGAGAGGGTACGAGCAGTACTTC.

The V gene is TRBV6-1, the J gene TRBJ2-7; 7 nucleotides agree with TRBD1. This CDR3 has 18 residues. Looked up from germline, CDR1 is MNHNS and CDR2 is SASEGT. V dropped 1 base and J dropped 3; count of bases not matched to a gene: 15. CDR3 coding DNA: TGTGCCAGCAGTGAAGGGCACAGGGGAAGGTATTATCGCTACGAGCAGTACTTC. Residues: CASSEGHRGRYYRYEQYF.

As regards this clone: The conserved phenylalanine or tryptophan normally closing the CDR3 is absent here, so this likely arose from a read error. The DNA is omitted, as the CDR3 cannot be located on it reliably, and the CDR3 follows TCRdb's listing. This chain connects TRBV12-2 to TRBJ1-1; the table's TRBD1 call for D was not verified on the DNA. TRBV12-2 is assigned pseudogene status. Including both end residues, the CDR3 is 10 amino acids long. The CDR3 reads CASRLYSPVR.

DNA of the CDR3: TGTGCCAGCAGTTACTCGATGCAGGGATACTACGAGCAGTACTTC. It translates to CASSYSMQGYYEQYF. The chain uses TRBV6-5 and TRBJ2-7, with a weak D call TRBD1 (5 bases). Trimming stripped 0 bases from V and 3 bases from J, with 12 bases between. Germline CDR1 and CDR2: MNHEY and SVGAGI. This CDR3 has 15 amino acids.